The 17 T cell receptor beta chains reported below all come from one sample, sequenced in a study of cytomegalovirus exposure and HLA in healthy donors. Primers: 60 Vbeta forward and 13 Jbeta reverse. Profiled with immunoSEQ multiplex PCR; TCRdb holds only in-frame clones, not every one. Among roughly 130,000 clones listed, 75% to 90% were seen once. Source material: PBMCs. All receptors derive from a man aged 35-49 years in good health and CMV-seronegative.

The rearrangement joins TRBV7-9 to TRBJ2-1; a weak D match, TRBD2 (6 bases). Germline V gene sequence: CDR1 SEHNR, CDR2 FQNEAQ (reference sequence). V was clipped by 5 bases and J by 1 base, with 9 bases between them. This CDR3 is 14 amino acids long. As DNA, the CDR3 is TGTGCCAGCAGCCCAAGCGGGTCCTACAATGAGCAGTTCTTC. Its translation: CASSPSGSYNEQFF.

The rearrangement links TRBV2 to TRBJ2-2; 7 positions match TRBD2. The CDR3 is made up of 15 amino acids. Germline loops: CDR1 SNHLY, CDR2 FYNNEI. Germline trimming cut 9 bases from V and 3 bases from J; bases unmatched to any gene: 10. CDR3 loop: CASTLAGEDTGELFF. The CDR3 DNA follows: TGTGCCAGTACCCTCGCGGGAGAGGACACCGGGGAGCTGTTTTTT.

This chain uses TRBV28 with TRBJ1-1, with a weak D call TRBD1 (5 bases). V was shortened by 6 bases and J by 10 bases, with 12 bases between the two germline ends. The CDR3 is 11 amino acids. Germline CDR1 MDHEN, CDR2 SYDVKM. CDR3 bases: TGTGCCAGCAGACAGTCCAGGGTAGCTTTCTTT. Amino acids: CASRQSRVAFF.

The chain combines TRBV7-2 with TRBJ2-5; no firm D call. Germline V lookup: CDR1 SGHTA, CDR2 FQGNSA. The ends were cut back, 6 bases at V and 5 bases at J, with 10 bases in the middle. CDR3 size: 12 residues. The CDR3 DNA is TGTGCCAGCAGACAAACCTCCGAGACCCAGTACTTC. This sequence encodes CASRQTSETQYF. Full variable domain (remainder filled in from reference TRBV7-2 and TRBJ2-5): GAGVSQSPSNKVTEKGKDVELRCDPISGHTALYWYRQSLGQGLEFLIYFQGNSAPDKSGLPSDRFSAERTGGSVSTLTIQRTQQEDSAVYLCASRQTSETQYFGPGTRLLVL.

A single count supports this clone. V gene TRBV11-2 combines with J gene TRBJ2-3, with a tentative D call TRBD2 (6 bases). The CDR3 has 16 amino acids. V lost 5 bases to trimming and J lost 2 bases, with 17 bases between them. From germline, CDR1 is SGHAT and CDR2 FQNNGV. The CDR3 sequence is CASSPAGRANTDTQYF. The CDR3 region has the DNA TGTGCCAGCAGCCCGGCGGGGCGGGCGAACACAGATACGCAGTATTTT.

This clone was seen a handful of times. CDR3 residues: CASRPIPGISPLHF. The CDR3 DNA sequence: TGTGCCAGCAGACCGATTCCCGGTATTTCACCCCTCCACTTT. The V call is TRBV27, the J call TRBJ1-6, with D unresolved. This CDR3 contains 14 residues. V lost 6 bases to trimming and J lost 9 bases, with 15 bases between them. The germline gives CDR1 MNHEY, CDR2 SMNVEV (reference sequence).

The chain combines TRBV28 with TRBJ1-5, with 10 bases identical to TRBD1. Germline values: CDR1 MDHEN, CDR2 SYDVKM. Trimming took 1 base from V and 6 from J; bases not matched to a gene: 6. CDR3 size: 16 residues. The CDR3 DNA reads TGTGCCAGCAGTTTATTTGGACAGGGGGTAATTCAGCCCCAGCATTTT. It yields the protein CASSLFGQGVIQPQHF.

This clone has more than one count but fewer than ten. This chain uses TRBV6-1 with TRBJ1-2; 8 bases map to TRBD1. The CDR3 loop spans 14 amino acids. Germline V gene lookup returns CDR1 MNHNS and CDR2 SASEGT. J was trimmed by 5 bases and V by 1 base; bases with no gene match: 3. The CDR3 bases are TGTGCCAGCAGTGAAGGGACAGGGCATTATGGCTACACCTTC. Encoded protein: CASSEGTGHYGYTF.

About this clone: Different DNA sequences within this sample yield the same CDR3. The chain has TRBV28 and TRBJ2-1; 8 nucleotides agree with TRBD2. This CDR3 has 15 amino acids. J gave up 9 bases and V 5 bases, and 12 bases lay outside the gene matches. CDR1 MDHEN and CDR2 SYDVKM come from the germline V gene. The CDR3 protein is CASSPRGAGEIEQFF. The CDR3 DNA reads as TGTGCCAGCAGTCCCCGAGGAGCGGGAGAAATTGAGCAGTTCTTC.

The chain has TRBV2 and TRBJ1-2, with 9 bases identical to TRBD1. The V and J ends lost 4 bases and 2 bases, in that order; junction bases with no gene match: 2. Germline CDR1 and CDR2: SNHLY and FYNNEI. There are 14 residues in the CDR3. CDR3 DNA: TGTGCCAGCAGTGGAGGACAGGGGAACTATGGCTACACCTTC. Translated: CASSGGQGNYGYTF.

The rearrangement links TRBV6-5 to TRBJ1-3, with 10 bases matching TRBD1. Trimming removed 2 bases from V and 1 base from J; junction bases left unmatched: 2. CDR3 length: 16 residues. Germline CDR1 reads MNHEY; CDR2 reads SVGAGI. CDR3 residues: CASSYRQGASGNTIYF. The CDR3 DNA follows: TGTGCCAGCAGTTACAGACAGGGGGCATCTGGAAACACCATATATTTT.

Remarks on this clone: The same CDR3 is also encoded by other DNA sequences in this sample. The V and J genes are TRBV5-1 and TRBJ2-1, with 10 positions matching TRBD2. Germline trimming cut 0 bases from V and 5 bases from J; bases unmatched to any gene: 2. Germline CDR1 is SGHRS and CDR2 is YFSETQ. The CDR3 covers 15 residues. The CDR3 spells CASSLVLAGDNEQFF. CDR3 DNA sequence: TGCGCCAGCAGCTTGGTGCTAGCGGGAGACAATGAGCAGTTCTTC.

The chain is built from TRBV10-3 and TRBJ2-3; maybe TRBD1 (6 bases). V was trimmed by 6 bases and J by 0 bases, leaving 13 bases between them. Germline V gene sequence: CDR1 ENHRY, CDR2 SYGVKD. CDR3 length: 15 residues. The chain's CDR3 is CAIRATTGSTDTQYF. The CDR3 DNA sequence: TGTGCCATCAGGGCTACGACAGGCAGCACAGATACGCAGTATTTT.

The chain is built from TRBV5-6 and TRBJ1-2; possibly TRBD1 for D (5 bases). The V end lost 4 bases, the J end lost 2 bases, and 6 bases lay between the germline ends. This CDR3 comprises 12 residues. Germline-derived CDR1 and CDR2 are SGHDT and YYEEEE. CDR3 loop: CASSKGNYGYTF. In DNA form, the CDR3 reads TGTGCCAGCAGCAAGGGGAACTATGGCTACACCTTC.

CDR3 nucleotide sequence: TGTGCCAGCAGCCCCGGGACAAACACCGGGGAGCTGTTTTTT. Translating gives CASSPGTNTGELFF. The chain uses TRBV7-2 and TRBJ2-2; D perhaps matches TRBD1 (6 bases). Germline CDR1 reads SGHTA; CDR2 reads FQGNSA. This CDR3 spans 14 amino acids. The V and J ends lost 5 bases and 2 bases respectively, with 9 bases between them.

CDR3 amino acids: CASSLRGGIRDTEAFF. The CDR3 DNA follows: TGTGCCAGCAGCCTCAGGGGAGGGATAAGGGACACTGAAGCTTTCTTT. This sequence joins TRBV28 and TRBJ1-1; D perhaps matches TRBD1 (6 bases). The V gene's germline CDR1 is MDHEN and CDR2 SYDVKM. V was trimmed by 6 bases and J by 3 bases, leaving 20 bases between them. The CDR3 sequence is 16 residues long.

This sequence joins TRBV4-2 and TRBJ2-2; TRBD1 matches at 7 bases. The CDR3 loop spans 16 amino acids. V shed 2 bases, J shed 6 bases, and the junction held 9 bases outside the gene matches. CDR1 and CDR2 from the germline V gene are LGHNA and YNFKEQ. CDR3 amino acids: CASSQRGRGSAGELFF. The CDR3 nucleotides are TGTGCCAGCAGCCAAAGGGGCAGGGGGTCGGCCGGGGAGCTGTTTTTT.